This T cell receptor (beta chain) comes out of a study of blood T cell repertoires in COVID-19. On the study more broadly: Whether acute or convalescent, the COVID-19 samples came from the United States, Italy and Spain. Sources were T cells, B-cell-depleted T cells, or PBMCs; the material itself was cDNA or gDNA.

Grouping used clinical history reported by participants in a survey and questionnaire. Some clones are missing from TCRdb's copy, which holds only in-frame ones; the method was immunoSEQ multiplex PCR. The sample carries 150,000 or so clones, 83% recorded once. The CDR3 is 15 residues long. V trimming: 3 bases; J trimming: 8 bases; junction bases outside the gene matches: 8. Germline loops: CDR1 MNHNS, CDR2 SASEGT. The chain combines TRBV6-1 with TRBJ2-1; TRBD1 matches 9 bases. The sequenced material came from PBMCs or T cells enriched from blood (not recorded which). The TCR was taken from a woman between 45 and 65 years old in a cohort exposed to, infected with or recovered from COVID-19 (not recorded which). The DNA of the CDR3 is TGTGCCAGCAGTGAGTTGGGGACAGGGCGGGATGAGCAGTTCTTC. Its protein product is CASSELGTGRDEQFF.